This TCR beta chain was observed in a study of PD-L1 blockade in urothelial cancer. Study information: Researchers found blood samples held a median of 141,255 T cells. Study results and caveats: Patients with below-median pretreatment blood clonality survived longer.

Synthetic TCR analog templates were added to each PCR reaction. The protocol was immunoSEQ multiplex PCR, while the TCRdb copy is restricted to in-frame clones and leaves out a portion. This table holds about 36,000 clones, approximately 88% found once. Concerning this clone itself: Its antigen is as yet unknown.

V dropped 3 bases and J dropped 3; count of bases not matched to a gene: 10. The CDR3 has 16 amino acids. Germline V gene sequence: CDR1 SQVTM, CDR2 ANQGSEA. Described time point: peripheral blood 6 weeks after treatment start. The number of samples from each patient was between 1 and 8, taken pretreatment and on-treatment. The specimen was PBMCs, collected around atezolizumab (anti-PD-L1) treatment. The TCR comes from a man aged 40-49 years with urothelial cancer. The rearrangement joins TRBV29-1 to TRBJ2-3; TRBD2 matches at 9 bases. CDR3 nucleotides: TGCAGCGTTGAGGGGGCTAGCGGGATAGGAACAGATACGCAGTATTTT. It encodes CSVEGASGIGTDTQYF.